The rows below give T cell receptor beta chains drawn from one sample of a study of regulatory T cells. Some clones are missing from TCRdb's copy, which holds only in-frame ones; the method was immunoSEQ multiplex PCR. Of around 15,000 clones listed, roughly 90% were seen once; the top ten hold about 32%. Source material: CD8+ T cells sorted from blood. These receptors came from a person aged 18 to 30 with CD3G deficiency. Both conserved end residues are part of each CDR3. D genes are given only for firm matches. Not every row has a clone size; where given, it reads once, few, many or a size class.

J gene: TRBJ2-7
D gene: TRBD1
clone size: NA
V gene: TRBV6-1
CDR3 protein: CAIPGQNSYEQYF
CDR3 DNA: TGTGCCATCCCGGGACAGAACTCCTACGAGCAGTACTTC

J gene: TRBJ1-1
D gene: NA
clone size: once
V gene: TRBV5-6
CDR3 protein: CASSFRDTEAFF
CDR3 DNA: TGTGCCAGCAGCTTCCGCGACACTGAAGCTTTCTTT

J gene: TRBJ1-1
D gene: NA
clone size: NA
V gene: TRBV9
CDR3 protein: CASSGGSEAEAFF
CDR3 DNA: TGTGCCAGCAGCGGAGGCTCCGAGGCTGAAGCTTTCTTT

J gene: TRBJ2-2
D gene: TRBD2
clone size: NA
V gene: TRBV7-2
CDR3 protein: CASSLARLAGAHWSTGELFF
CDR3 DNA: TGTGCCAGCAGCTTAGCTCGACTAGCGGGGGCCCACTGGTCCACCGGGGAGCTGTTTTTT

J gene: TRBJ2-1
D gene: NA
clone size: NA
V gene: TRBV6-1
CDR3 protein: CASSVWGTYNEQFF
CDR3 DNA: TGTGCCAGCAGTGTCTGGGGGACTTACAATGAGCAGTTCTTC

J gene: TRBJ2-7
D gene: NA
clone size: NA
V gene: TRBV27
CDR3 protein: CASSFKGPGEQYF
CDR3 DNA: TGTGCCAGCAGTTTTAAGGGTCCGGGGGAGCAGTACTTC

J gene: TRBJ2-3
D gene: NA
clone size: NA
V gene: TRBV19
CDR3 protein: CASSTRLLPDTQYF
CDR3 DNA: TGTGCCAGTAGTACCAGACTACTCCCGGATACGCAGTATTTT

J gene: TRBJ2-7
D gene: NA
clone size: NA
V gene: TRBV28
CDR3 protein: CASSLSLAHRDYYEQYF
CDR3 DNA: TGTGCCAGCAGTTTGAGCCTAGCGCACCGAGACTACTACGAGCAGTACTTC

J gene: TRBJ2-2
D gene: TRBD1
clone size: NA
V gene: TRBV4-3
CDR3 protein: CASSRSGQGATGELFF
CDR3 DNA: TGCGCCAGCAGCCGCTCAGGACAGGGGGCAACCGGGGAGCTGTTTTTT

J gene: TRBJ1-5
D gene: NA
clone size: NA
V gene: TRBV27
CDR3 protein: CASRPGQLDQPQHF
CDR3 DNA: TGTGCCAGCAGGCCAGGACAGTTGGATCAGCCCCAGCATTTT

J gene: TRBJ1-3
D gene: TRBD1
clone size: NA
V gene: TRBV14
CDR3 protein: CASSQGTGTFSGNTIYF
CDR3 DNA: TGTGCCAGCAGCCAGGGGACAGGGACTTTCTCTGGAAACACCATATATTTT

J gene: TRBJ2-7
D gene: TRBD2
clone size: NA
V gene: TRBV10-3
CDR3 protein: CAISEDLAGGPREQYF
CDR3 DNA: TGTGCCATCAGTGAGGATCTAGCGGGGGGGCCCCGTGAGCAGTACTTC

J gene: TRBJ2-7
D gene: NA
clone size: NA
V gene: TRBV27
CDR3 protein: CASSLSIVLKEQYF
CDR3 DNA: TGTGCCAGCAGTTTATCGATTGTTTTAAAGGAGCAGTACTTC

J gene: TRBJ2-1
D gene: NA
clone size: NA
V gene: TRBV13
CDR3 protein: CASSLDTQGYEQFF
CDR3 DNA: TGTGCCAGCAGCTTGGACACTCAGGGGTATGAGCAGTTCTTC

J gene: TRBJ2-1
D gene: NA
clone size: NA
V gene: TRBV4-1
CDR3 protein: CASSPAPGWGDEQFF
CDR3 DNA: TGCGCCAGCAGCCCCGCCCCAGGGTGGGGGGATGAGCAGTTCTTC

J gene: TRBJ1-5
D gene: NA
clone size: NA
V gene: TRBV7-2
CDR3 protein: CASSFHSHSNQPQHF
CDR3 DNA: TGTGCCAGCAGCTTTCATTCACATAGCAATCAGCCCCAGCATTTT

J gene: TRBJ2-7
D gene: NA
clone size: NA
V gene: TRBV5-6
CDR3 protein: CASSLGVTVYEQYF
CDR3 DNA: TGTGCCAGCAGCTTGGGAGTAACCGTCTACGAGCAGTACTTC

J gene: TRBJ2-5
D gene: TRBD2
clone size: NA
V gene: TRBV9
CDR3 protein: CASSVARGLEGGTQYF
CDR3 DNA: TGTGCCAGCAGCGTAGCTAGGGGACTAGAGGGAGGGACCCAGTACTTC

J gene: TRBJ2-3
D gene: TRBD2
clone size: NA
V gene: TRBV7-9
CDR3 protein: CASSWGERGDTDTQYF
CDR3 DNA: TGTGCCAGCAGCTGGGGGGAGCGGGGCGACACAGATACGCAGTATTTT

J gene: TRBJ2-7
D gene: NA
clone size: NA
V gene: TRBV27
CDR3 protein: CASSLSGPRYEQYF
CDR3 DNA: TGTGCCAGCAGTTTATCGGGACCGCGCTACGAGCAGTACTTC

J gene: TRBJ1-2
D gene: NA
clone size: NA
V gene: TRBV6-1
CDR3 protein: CASSEETWPRGGYTF
CDR3 DNA: TGTGCCAGCAGTGAAGAGACCTGGCCCCGGGGTGGCTACACCTTC

J gene: TRBJ2-3
D gene: NA
clone size: NA
V gene: TRBV29-1
CDR3 protein: CSVVGWGSTDTQYF
CDR3 DNA: TGCAGCGTTGTGGGGTGGGGCAGCACAGATACGCAGTATTTT

J gene: TRBJ1-3
D gene: NA
clone size: NA
V gene: TRBV9
CDR3 protein: CASSADRTSGNTIYF
CDR3 DNA: TGTGCCAGCAGCGCAGATCGAACATCTGGAAACACCATATATTTT

J gene: TRBJ2-1
D gene: TRBD1
clone size: NA
V gene: TRBV27
CDR3 protein: CASSPGQENNEQFF
CDR3 DNA: TGTGCCAGCAGCCCCGGACAGGAAAACAATGAGCAGTTCTTC

J gene: TRBJ2-7
D gene: NA
clone size: NA
V gene: TRBV11-2
CDR3 protein: CASSLWGREQYF
CDR3 DNA: TGTGCCAGCAGCTTATGGGGGCGCGAGCAGTACTTC

J gene: TRBJ2-3
D gene: NA
clone size: NA
V gene: TRBV19
CDR3 protein: CASSITGRVTDTQYF
CDR3 DNA: TGTGCCAGTAGTATAACGGGCAGGGTAACAGATACGCAGTATTTT

J gene: TRBJ2-5
D gene: TRBD2
clone size: NA
V gene: TRBV4-1
CDR3 protein: CASSQGLAGGSRETQYF
CDR3 DNA: TGCGCCAGCAGCCAAGGACTAGCGGGGGGCTCCAGGGAGACCCAGTACTTC

J gene: TRBJ1-2
D gene: NA
clone size: once
V gene: TRBV27
CDR3 protein: CASSLSATQGKNYGYTF
CDR3 DNA: TGTGCCAGCAGTTTATCGGCTACACAGGGAAAGAACTATGGCTACACCTTC

J gene: TRBJ2-7
D gene: NA
clone size: NA
V gene: TRBV6-1
CDR3 protein: CASSFNRQLSYEQYF
CDR3 DNA: TGTGCCAGCAGTTTCAACCGACAGCTTTCCTACGAGCAGTACTTC

J gene: TRBJ2-7
D gene: NA
clone size: NA
V gene: TRBV6-6
CDR3 protein: CASSYSTRYGYEQYF
CDR3 DNA: TGTGCCAGCAGTTACTCGACGCGCTACGGCTACGAGCAGTACTTC

J gene: TRBJ1-1
D gene: NA
clone size: NA
V gene: TRBV13
CDR3 protein: CASSLGTGTEAFF
CDR3 DNA: TGTGCCAGCAGCTTAGGAACAGGGACTGAAGCTTTCTTT

J gene: TRBJ1-5
D gene: NA
clone size: NA
V gene: TRBV27
CDR3 protein: CASSLLGSNQPQHF
CDR3 DNA: TGTGCCAGCAGTTTGTTGGGAAGCAATCAGCCCCAGCATTTT

J gene: TRBJ1-2
D gene: TRBD1
clone size: NA
V gene: TRBV4-3
CDR3 protein: CASSQGGGSNYGYTF
CDR3 DNA: TGCGCCAGCAGCCAAGGAGGGGGCTCTAACTATGGCTACACCTTC

J gene: TRBJ2-7
D gene: TRBD1
clone size: NA
V gene: TRBV7-8
CDR3 protein: CASSLDRGNAYEQYF
CDR3 DNA: TGTGCCAGCAGCTTAGACAGGGGGAACGCCTACGAGCAGTACTTC

J gene: TRBJ1-2
D gene: NA
clone size: NA
V gene: TRBV6-5
CDR3 protein: CATNMGGANGYTF
CDR3 DNA: TGTGCCACCAATATGGGAGGGGCCAATGGCTACACCTTC

J gene: TRBJ1-6
D gene: NA
clone size: NA
V gene: TRBV6-1
CDR3 protein: CASTRRVPHSPLHF
CDR3 DNA: TGTGCCAGCACCCGAAGGGTCCCCCATTCACCCCTCCACTTT

J gene: TRBJ1-2
D gene: NA
clone size: NA
V gene: TRBV2
CDR3 protein: CASSEGRGHGYTF
CDR3 DNA: TGTGCCAGCAGTGAAGGGAGAGGTCATGGCTACACCTTC

J gene: TRBJ1-1
D gene: NA
clone size: once
V gene: TRBV13
CDR3 protein: CASSLEGRDTEAFF
CDR3 DNA: TGTGCCAGCAGCTTAGAAGGGAGGGACACTGAAGCTTTCTTT

J gene: TRBJ1-3
D gene: NA
clone size: NA
V gene: TRBV7-9
CDR3 protein: CASSLVGGTGNTIYF
CDR3 DNA: TGTGCCAGCAGCTTAGTTGGGGGAACTGGAAACACCATATATTTT

J gene: TRBJ2-7
D gene: NA
clone size: NA
V gene: TRBV28
CDR3 protein: CASSSRPKGGSYEQYF
CDR3 DNA: TGTGCCAGCAGCTCGAGGCCCAAGGGGGGGTCCTACGAGCAGTACTTC

J gene: TRBJ2-5
D gene: NA
clone size: NA
V gene: TRBV5-8
CDR3 protein: CASSSRGQETQYF
CDR3 DNA: TGTGCCAGCAGCTCAAGGGGCCAAGAGACCCAGTACTTC

J gene: TRBJ2-7
D gene: TRBD2
clone size: NA
V gene: TRBV5-1
CDR3 protein: CASSQGEGTYEQYF
CDR3 DNA: TGCGCCAGCAGCCAAGGGGAGGGAACCTACGAGCAGTACTTC